This entry lists 16 T cell receptor beta chains sequenced from one sample in a study of T-cell reconstitution after alpha-beta-depleted transplantation in children. Unique molecular identifiers were used to barcode this TCRbeta library. TCRdb processed the PCR reads anew with MiXCR; each CDR3 protein has one entry. The data show around 490,000 distinct CDR3 sequences, around 10% seen once. The specimen comprised PBMCs, mostly from graft donor cells, sampled 180 days after TCRalphabeta/CD19-depleted stem cell transplant. The receptors here all came from a female patient aged 2-9 years who had a stem cell transplant for aplastic anemia, so the T cells may come from the graft donor.

This rearrangement joins TRBV28 to TRBJ2-7; 7 nucleotides line up with TRBD1. J gave up 0 bases and V 4 bases, and 3 bases lay outside the gene matches. This CDR3 contains 14 residues. The V gene's germline CDR1 is MDHEN and CDR2 SYDVKM. CDR3 protein: CASSWDRISYEQYV. The CDR3 region has the DNA TGTGCCAGCAGTTGGGACAGAATCTCCTACGAGCAGTACGTC.

CDR3 in amino acids: CASSLTSGRAYEQYV. DNA for the CDR3: TGCGCCAGCAGCTTGACGAGCGGGAGGGCCTACGAGCAGTACGTC. The rearrangement uses TRBV5-1 and TRBJ2-7; 10 nucleotides agree with TRBD2. The V and J ends lost 1 base and 2 bases, in that order; junction bases with no gene match: 3. Germline loops: CDR1 SGHRS, CDR2 YFSETQ. The CDR3 is made up of 15 amino acids.

In its sample, this clonotype was seen many times. This chain uses TRBV7-9 with TRBJ2-7, with TRBD1 matching 7 bases. Germline values: CDR1 SEHNR, CDR2 FQNEAQ (reference sequence). The CDR3 length is 15 residues. Losses at the gene ends were 2 bases for V and 1 base for J; bases not matched to a gene: 5. The CDR3 protein is CASSLWTGESYEQYF. CDR3 bases: TGTGCCAGCAGCTTATGGACAGGCGAATCCTACGAGCAGTACTTC.

This rearrangement joins TRBV28 to TRBJ2-7, with D possibly TRBD2 on 5 matching bases. CDR3 length equals 13 residues. Trimming pared 3 bases from V and 6 bases from J, leaving 12 bases between. The germline V gene encodes CDR1 MDHEN and CDR2 SYDVKM. CDR3 bases: TGTGCCAGCAGTTTTTCTAGCCCGAGCGAGCAGTACTTC. Its protein is CASSFSSPSEQYF.

This clonotype has just a few counts. The chain is built from TRBV9 and TRBJ2-3; TRBD2 is a possible D gene (5 bases). The CDR3 is 15 residues long. Trimming left V 2 bases short and J 2 bases short, with 12 bases between. In germline, CDR1 is SGDLS, CDR2 YYNGEE. The CDR3: CASSVAPGDTDTQYF. In DNA, the CDR3 is TGTGCCAGCAGCGTTGCCCCCGGGGACACAGATACGCAGTATTTT. Supplemented by reference TRBV9 and TRBJ2-3, the full variable domain reads DSGVTQTPKHLITATGQRVTLRCSPRSGDLSVYWYQQSLDQGLQFLIQYYNGEERAKGNILERFSAQQFPDLHSELNLSSLELGDSALYFCASSVAPGDTDTQYFGPGTRLTVL.

This clonotype was seen only once. The V call is TRBV6-1, the J call TRBJ2-5; 8 positions match TRBD2. Germline V gene lookup returns CDR1 MNHNS and CDR2 SASEGT. V was pared by 6 bases and J by 6 bases, with 9 bases of the junction left unmatched. This CDR3 spans 14 amino acids. CDR3 amino acids: CASSQGLGVQTQYF. The DNA for the CDR3 is TGTGCCAGCAGCCAGGGACTAGGAGTGCAGACCCAGTACTTC.

This clonotype was detected a few times. The chain employs TRBV30 and TRBJ2-5, with 7 bases aligning to TRBD1. V shed 0 bases, J shed 3 bases, and the junction held 13 bases outside the gene matches. Germline CDR1 reads GTSNPN; CDR2 reads SVGIG (reference sequence). This CDR3 is 17 amino acids long. The DNA for the CDR3 is TGTGCCTGGAGTGTACGATGGGGACAGTGGAAGAAAGAGACCCAGTACTTC. It translates to CAWSVRWGQWKKETQYF.

This clonotype was recorded a few times. The V gene is TRBV20-1, the J gene TRBJ2-7, with TRBD1 as a possible D gene (6 bases). Trimming removed 6 bases from V and 1 base from J, with 13 bases in between. Germline-derived CDR1 and CDR2 are DFQATT and SNEGSKA (reference sequence). The CDR3 is 13 amino acids. This CDR3 reads CSADRTGSYEQYF. For the CDR3, the DNA is TGCAGTGCGGACCGAACAGGGTCCTACGAGCAGTACTTC.

The chain links TRBV20-1 to TRBJ1-1, with TRBD1 matching over 7 bases. V trimming: 8 bases; J trimming: 5 bases; junction bases outside the gene matches: 11. Per the germline V gene, CDR1 is DFQATT and CDR2 is SNEGSKA (reference sequence). CDR3 length: 13 amino acids. The CDR3 sequence is CSNSRGLGTEAFF. In nucleotides, the CDR3 is TGCAGTAACAGCAGGGGGTTAGGGACTGAAGCTTTCTTT.

The rearrangement uses TRBV20-1 and TRBJ2-3; a possible D gene is TRBD2 (7 bases). V lost 5 bases to trimming and J lost 6 bases, with 21 bases between them. The germline gives CDR1 DFQATT, CDR2 SNEGSKA (reference sequence). This CDR3 is built from 15 residues. In DNA, the CDR3 is TGCAGTGCTGGGAGGGGGACCGGAGTCCCTGATACGCAGTATTTT. It is translated as CSAGRGTGVPDTQYF.

The chain combines TRBV9 with TRBJ1-3; D is uncertain. The CDR3 sequence is 15 residues long. Germline V CDR1 and CDR2: SGDLS, YYNGEE. V lost 0 bases and J 2 bases, leaving 9 bases between the germline ends. The CDR3 region is CASSVGQATGNTIYF. The CDR3 DNA reads as TGTGCCAGCAGCGTAGGGCAGGCAACTGGAAACACCATATATTTT.

CDR3 DNA: TGCAGTGCTAGGAACAGGGGGAACACTGAAGCTTTCTTT. It translates to CSARNRGNTEAFF. This sequence joins TRBV20-1 and TRBJ1-1; TRBD1 aligns across 7 bases. V was clipped by 3 bases and J by 1 base; unmatched bases: 2. CDR1 and CDR2 from the germline V gene are DFQATT and SNEGSKA (reference sequence). The CDR3 totals 13 residues.

This clonotype was counted only a few times. This chain links TRBV25-1 with TRBJ2-7, with TRBD1 matching over 8 bases. The V gene end was trimmed by 6 bases and the J gene end by 2 bases; junction bases not matched to a gene: 6. The germline V gene encodes CDR1 MGHDK and CDR2 SYGVNS. The CDR3 contains 14 residues. CDR3 protein: CASSDRGVPYEQYV. In DNA, the CDR3 is TGTGCCAGCAGCGACAGGGGAGTGCCCTACGAGCAGTACGTC.

V and J are TRBV20-1 and TRBJ1-1; no reliable D call. This CDR3 comprises 13 residues. Trimming took 4 bases from V and 1 from J, leaving 10 bases between them. The germline gives CDR1 DFQATT, CDR2 SNEGSKA (reference sequence). The CDR3 reads CSANERWNTEAFF. The CDR3 DNA reads TGCAGTGCTAACGAACGGTGGAACACTGAAGCTTTCTTT.

This clonotype was observed a few times. The chain has TRBV11-1 and TRBJ2-1; D tentatively reads TRBD1 or TRBD2 (5 bases each). The CDR3 runs to 16 residues. Deletions cut 6 bases from V and 2 bases from J, with 17 bases between. The germline gives CDR1 SGHAT, CDR2 FQDESV (reference sequence). The CDR3 region has the DNA TGTGCCAGCAGTTCGGGGCTAGCTCTAACCTACAATGAGCAGTTCTTC. Amino acids: CASSSGLALTYNEQFF.

In this sample, this clonotype turned up many times. This chain connects TRBV11-3 to TRBJ1-1; 8 bases are a match to TRBD1. Germline CDR1 and CDR2: SGHNT and YENEEA. V dropped 6 bases and J dropped 5; count of bases not matched to a gene: 8. The CDR3 is 14 amino acids. The CDR3 sequence: CASSPQGAGTEAFF. CDR3 DNA sequence: TGTGCCAGCAGTCCGCAGGGGGCTGGTACTGAAGCTTTCTTT.